Listed here are 21 T cell receptor beta chains from one sample, sequenced in a study of cytomegalovirus exposure and HLA in healthy donors. The PCR contained 60 Vbeta and 13 Jbeta primers. TCRdb's table, derived via immunoSEQ multiplex PCR, lists solely in-frame clones and lacks some. Of 180,000 or so clones in the sample, approximately 81% were seen once. Sequencing used PBMCs. The receptors originated from a male donor in good health and CMV-seronegative.

This chain uses TRBV18 with TRBJ1-1; D remains ambiguous. V was shortened by 2 bases and J by 5 bases, with 9 bases between the two germline ends. Germline CDR1 KGHSH, CDR2 LQKENI. This CDR3 has 13 amino acids. The CDR3 DNA reads as TGTGCCAGCTCACCATCCACCGGGACTGAAGCTTTCTTT. As protein: CASSPSTGTEAFF.

This clone turned up a few times. The V gene is TRBV19, the J gene TRBJ2-3, with TRBD2 matching 12 bases. CDR3 size: 15 residues. Germline CDR1 LNHDA, CDR2 SQIVND (reference sequence). V lost 10 bases to trimming and J lost 4 bases; unmatched junction nucleotides: 9. CDR3 residues: CATRGLAGESDTQYF. CDR3 nucleotides: TGTGCCACCCGGGGACTAGCGGGTGAGTCAGATACGCAGTATTTT.

This clone was observed a single time. J is TRBJ2-2 and V is TRBV2, with a weak D call TRBD1 (6 bases). CDR3 length equals 15 residues. Germline V lookup: CDR1 SNHLY, CDR2 FYNNEI. The V gene lost 2 bases and the J gene lost 2 bases, with 9 bases spanning the gap. The CDR3 protein is CASSETGFNTGELFF. The CDR3 DNA is TGTGCCAGCAGTGAAACAGGGTTCAACACCGGGGAGCTGTTTTTT.

V and J are TRBV6-5 and TRBJ1-1; D unresolved. Trimming stripped 2 bases from V and 4 bases from J, with 11 bases between. This CDR3 spans 14 amino acids. Germline loops: CDR1 MNHEY, CDR2 SVGAGI. The CDR3 sequence is CASSYHNRATEAFF. The DNA of the CDR3 is TGTGCCAGCAGTTACCACAACAGAGCCACTGAAGCTTTCTTT.

This chain links TRBV28 with TRBJ2-7; D unclear. The CDR3 covers 11 residues. Germline V gene lookup returns CDR1 MDHEN and CDR2 SYDVKM. Trimming took off 3 bases at V and 6 bases at J, with 6 bases between the two ends. The DNA for the CDR3 is TGTGCCAGCAGTTTGTGGGCCGAGCAGTACTTC. Protein: CASSLWAEQYF.

J is TRBJ2-7 and V is TRBV18; maybe TRBD2 (5 bases). Trimming left V 3 bases short and J 7 bases short, with 7 bases between. The CDR3 length is 11 residues. Germline V gene sequence: CDR1 KGHSH, CDR2 LQKENI. The CDR3 spells CASSPGVEQYF. For the CDR3, the DNA is TGTGCCAGCTCACCCGGGGTTGAGCAGTACTTC.

This clone was counted once. The V gene is TRBV28, the J gene TRBJ1-2; maybe TRBD1 (6 bases). Trimming removed 2 bases from V and 12 bases from J, with 19 bases in between. The CDR3 consists of 14 residues. The V gene's germline CDR1 is MDHEN and CDR2 SYDVKM. CDR3 protein: CASSLAGGQFIHTF. DNA for the CDR3: TGTGCCAGCAGTTTAGCCGGGGGGCAATTTATCCACACCTTC.

This clone was counted between two and nine times. In the same sample, other DNA sequences code for this CDR3. The chain recombines TRBV6-4 with TRBJ2-6, with D possibly TRBD2 on 6 matching bases. Germline V gene data show CDR1 as MRHNA and CDR2 as SNTAGT. V lost 0 bases to trimming and J lost 0 bases, with 6 bases between them. This CDR3 region has 16 residues. The chain's CDR3 is CASSDSGGSGANVLTF. CDR3 nucleotides: TGTGCCAGCAGTGACTCGGGGGGCTCTGGGGCCAACGTCCTGACTTTC.

The rearrangement joins TRBV7-9 to TRBJ1-1; 7 bases are a match to TRBD1. Germline values: CDR1 SEHNR, CDR2 FQNEAQ (reference sequence). The V and J ends lost 5 bases and 0 bases, in that order; junction bases with no gene match: 6. The CDR3 extends over 15 amino acids. In nucleotides, the CDR3 is TGTGCCAGCAGCCGGGACAGAAGCATGAACACTGAAGCTTTCTTT. This codes for CASSRDRSMNTEAFF. The variable domain in full, with the rest retrieved from reference TRBV7-9 and TRBJ1-1, is DTGVSQNPRHKITKRGQNVTFRCDPISEHNRLYWYRQTLGQGPEFLTYFQNEAQLEKSRLLSDRFSAERPKGSFSTLEIQRTEQGDSAMYLCASSRDRSMNTEAFFGQGTRLTVV.

This rearrangement joins TRBV5-1 to TRBJ2-7, with TRBD2 matching over 7 bases. V trimming: 3 bases; J trimming: 6 bases; junction bases outside the gene matches: 12. Germline CDR1 SGHRS, CDR2 YFSETQ. CDR3 length: 15 amino acids. This CDR3 reads CASSYLAVEMGEQYF. The CDR3 nucleotides read TGCGCCAGCAGCTACCTAGCGGTGGAGATGGGCGAGCAGTACTTC.

The chain combines TRBV4-2 with TRBJ2-5, with 10 bases lining up with TRBD2. The J call could be wrong; TRBJ2-7 is a better fit for the DNA end. Germline V gives CDR1 LGHNA, CDR2 YNFKEQ. The CDR3 is 17 amino acids. CDR3: CASSQEGPSGGVYEQYF. The CDR3 nucleotides are TGTGCCAGCAGCCAGGAGGGCCCAAGCGGGGGGGTTTACGAGCAGTACTTC.

V and J are TRBV19 and TRBJ1-6, with 10 nucleotides matching TRBD1. CDR1 is LNHDA and CDR2 is SQIVND in the germline V gene (reference sequence). V lost 3 bases and J lost 8; bases outside the gene matches: 4. This CDR3 contains 15 residues. The CDR3 reads CASSMGQGYYSPLHF. The DNA of the CDR3 is TGTGCCAGTAGTATGGGACAGGGGTACTATTCACCCCTCCACTTT.

This clone was counted between two and nine times. The chain couples TRBV30 to TRBJ1-5; tentative D call: TRBD1 (5 bases). Germline CDR1 GTSNPN, CDR2 SVGIG (reference sequence). Trimming pared 3 bases from V and 9 bases from J, leaving 21 bases between. The CDR3 spans 15 residues. The CDR3: CAWSGRQDGGRPQHF. Written as DNA, the CDR3 is TGTGCCTGGAGCGGGCGACAAGACGGGGGTCGGCCCCAGCATTTT.

The sample holds one count of this clone. The V and J genes are TRBV5-1 and TRBJ2-1, with 7 bases fitting TRBD2. This CDR3 is built from 15 residues. V shed 0 bases, J shed 6 bases, and the junction held 6 bases outside the gene matches. The germline V gene encodes CDR1 SGHRS and CDR2 YFSETQ. In DNA form, the CDR3 reads TGCGCCAGCAGCTTGGGGGAGGGGCTAGCCAATGAGCAGTTCTTC. Its protein product is CASSLGEGLANEQFF.

This chain uses TRBV29-1 with TRBJ1-3; no clear D. Germline assignment: CDR1 SQVTM and CDR2 ANQGSEA. Trimming took 4 bases from V and 2 from J, leaving 12 bases between them. The CDR3 is made up of 14 amino acids. CDR3 protein: CSVALQPTGNTIYF. In DNA, the CDR3 is TGCAGCGTTGCCCTACAGCCTACTGGAAACACCATATATTTT.

The sample holds one count of this clone. The V call is TRBV7-6, the J call TRBJ2-1; 7 positions match TRBD2. The ends lost 5 bases at V and 9 bases at J; junction bases unmatched: 4. The CDR3 sequence is 12 residues long. The germline V gene has CDR1 SGHVS and CDR2 FNYEAQ. This CDR3 reads CASSPGGIEQFF. Written as DNA, the CDR3 is TGTGCCAGCAGCCCCGGGGGGATTGAGCAGTTCTTC.

This clone was observed a single time. This chain uses TRBV15 with TRBJ1-1; D is uncertain. V shed 3 bases and J shed 1 base, with 6 bases lying between them. This CDR3 is built from 13 residues. Germline V gene lookup returns CDR1 LNHNV and CDR2 YYDKDF (reference sequence). Written as DNA, the CDR3 is TGTGCCACCAGCAGTGCCAGGAACACTGAAGCTTTCTTT. Protein sequence: CATSSARNTEAFF.

The chain is built from TRBV5-5 and TRBJ1-1; 10 positions match TRBD1. With 4 bases clipped from V and 7 bases from J, the junction kept 7 bases outside the gene matches. The CDR3 covers 14 residues. In germline, CDR1 is SGHKS, CDR2 YYEKEE (reference sequence). The CDR3 sequence is CASSLDRGRDEAFF. In nucleotides, the CDR3 is TGTGCCAGCAGCCTTGACAGGGGGCGAGATGAAGCTTTCTTT.

V gene TRBV7-8 combines with J gene TRBJ2-7; D perhaps matches TRBD1 (6 bases). CDR1 and CDR2 (germline): SGHVS, FQNEAQ. The CDR3 contains 15 residues. Deletions cut 3 bases from V and 3 bases from J, with 15 bases between. CDR3 DNA sequence: TGTGCCAGCAGCTTGAGACAGGATTGGAACTACGAGCAGTACTTC. Amino acids: CASSLRQDWNYEQYF.

On this clone itself: A read error may account for a junction end that differs from germline. This sequence joins TRBV9 and TRBJ2-2, with D maybe TRBD2 (5 bases). The CDR3 covers 15 residues. The germline gives CDR1 SGDLS, CDR2 YYNGEE. The CDR3 nucleotides are TGTGCCAGCAGCGTTAGCGCCACGAACACCTGGGAGCTGTTTTTT. It yields the protein CASSVSATNTWELFF.

This clone has only a few counts. The rearrangement links TRBV29-1 to TRBJ1-4, with TRBD1 matching over 8 bases. The germline CDR1 and CDR2 sequences are SQVTM and ANQGSEA. This CDR3 spans 18 amino acids. The V segment lost 4 bases and the J segment 3 bases; nucleotides outside the gene matches: 16. The CDR3 sequence is CSVVPLTGTGSANEKLFF. CDR3 coding DNA: TGCAGCGTTGTCCCTCTCACCGGGACAGGCAGTGCTAATGAAAAACTGTTTTTT.